The table lists the clone carrying this TCR beta chain with a count of one. The antigen remains undetermined. The data belong to a study of OX40 agonist ivuxolimab in advanced cancers. Study-wide results and caveats: At 0.1 to 3.0 mg/kg, CD4+ and CD8+ blood T cells expanded clonally by week 6. The mean number of expanded clones was higher in CD8+ T cells than in CD4+.

The data were produced by immunoSEQ multiplex PCR, yet TCRdb's version contains in-frame clones alone and is incomplete. The sample has some 25,000 clones; about 76% are singletons. Trimming took 8 bases from V and 4 from J, leaving 5 bases between them. The V gene's germline CDR1 is PRHDT and CDR2 FYEKMQ (reference sequence). This CDR3 contains 11 residues. This chain joins TRBV13 and TRBJ2-2; no firm D call. This clonotype originated in an adult with an advanced solid tumor such as melanoma, head and neck, liver or kidney cancer. Material: CD4+ or CD8+ T cells sorted from blood, obtained in a trial of the OX40 agonist ivuxolimab. The CDR3 sequence: CASEFTGELFF. The CDR3 bases are TGTGCCAGCGAATTCACCGGGGAGCTGTTTTTT. Full variable domain (outside the CDR3, taken from reference TRBV13 and TRBJ2-2): AAGVIQSPRHLIKEKRETATLKCYPIPRHDTVYWYQQGPGQDPQFLISFYEKMQSDKGSIPDRFSAQQFSDYHSELNMSSLELGDSALYFCASEFTGELFFGEGSRLTVL.